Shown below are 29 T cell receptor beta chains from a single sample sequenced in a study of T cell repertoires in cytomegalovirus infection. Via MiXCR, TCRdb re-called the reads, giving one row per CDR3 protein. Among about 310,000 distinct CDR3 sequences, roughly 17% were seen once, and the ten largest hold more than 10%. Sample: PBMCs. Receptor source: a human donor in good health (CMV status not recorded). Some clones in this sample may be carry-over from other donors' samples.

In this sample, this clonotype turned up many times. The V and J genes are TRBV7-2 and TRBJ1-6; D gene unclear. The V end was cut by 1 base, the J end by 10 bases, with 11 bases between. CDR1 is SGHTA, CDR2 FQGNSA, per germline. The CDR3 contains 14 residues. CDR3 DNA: TGTGCCAGCAGCTTAGGGGTGGAAGGGTCACCCCTCCACTTT. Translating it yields CASSLGVEGSPLHF.

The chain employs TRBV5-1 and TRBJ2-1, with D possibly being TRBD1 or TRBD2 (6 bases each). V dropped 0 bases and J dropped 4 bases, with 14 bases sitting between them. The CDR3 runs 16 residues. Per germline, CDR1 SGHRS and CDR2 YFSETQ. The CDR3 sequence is CASSLEGGRSYNEQFF. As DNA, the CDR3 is TGCGCCAGCAGCTTGGAGGGGGGAAGATCGTACAATGAGCAGTTCTTC.

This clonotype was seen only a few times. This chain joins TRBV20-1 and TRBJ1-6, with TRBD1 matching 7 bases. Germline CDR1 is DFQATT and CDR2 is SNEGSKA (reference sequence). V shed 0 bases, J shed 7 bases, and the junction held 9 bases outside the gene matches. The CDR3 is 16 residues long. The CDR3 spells CSARDPARGNNSPLHF. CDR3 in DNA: TGCAGTGCTAGAGATCCGGCCAGGGGGAACAATTCACCCCTCCACTTT.

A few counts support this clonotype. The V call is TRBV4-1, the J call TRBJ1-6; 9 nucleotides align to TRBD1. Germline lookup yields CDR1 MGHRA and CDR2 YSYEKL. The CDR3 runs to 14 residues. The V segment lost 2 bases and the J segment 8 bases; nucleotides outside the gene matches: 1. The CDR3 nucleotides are TGCGCCAGCAGCCAACGACAGGGGGATTCACCCCTCCACTTT. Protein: CASSQRQGDSPLHF.

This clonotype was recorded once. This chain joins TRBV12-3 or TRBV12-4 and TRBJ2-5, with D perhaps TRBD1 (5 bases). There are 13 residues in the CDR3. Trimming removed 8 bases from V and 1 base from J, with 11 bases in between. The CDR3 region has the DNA TGTGCCAGCCAAGGGGCTCTCCAAGAGACCCAGTACTTC. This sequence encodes CASQGALQETQYF.

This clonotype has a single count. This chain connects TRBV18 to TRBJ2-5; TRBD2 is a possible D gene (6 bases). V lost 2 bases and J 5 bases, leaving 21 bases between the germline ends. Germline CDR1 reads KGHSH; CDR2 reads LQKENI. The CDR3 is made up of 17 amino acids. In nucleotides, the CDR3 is TGTGCCAGCTCACCAGGAGTATCCAGCGGGTCAGGGGAGACCCAGTACTTC. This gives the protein CASSPGVSSGSGETQYF.

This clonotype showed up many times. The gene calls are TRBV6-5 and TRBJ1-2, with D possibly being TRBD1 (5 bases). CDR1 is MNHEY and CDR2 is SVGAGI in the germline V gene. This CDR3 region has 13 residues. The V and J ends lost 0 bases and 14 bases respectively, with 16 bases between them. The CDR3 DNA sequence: TGTGCCAGCAGTTACTCCGGCCAGGGCCCTCCGACCTTC. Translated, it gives CASSYSGQGPPTF.

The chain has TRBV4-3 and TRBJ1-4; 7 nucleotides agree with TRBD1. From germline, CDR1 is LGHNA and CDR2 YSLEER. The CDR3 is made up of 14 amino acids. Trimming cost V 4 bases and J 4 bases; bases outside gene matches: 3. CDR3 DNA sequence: TGCGCCAGCAGCCGGGACAGCTATAATGAAAAACTGTTTTTT. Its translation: CASSRDSYNEKLFF.

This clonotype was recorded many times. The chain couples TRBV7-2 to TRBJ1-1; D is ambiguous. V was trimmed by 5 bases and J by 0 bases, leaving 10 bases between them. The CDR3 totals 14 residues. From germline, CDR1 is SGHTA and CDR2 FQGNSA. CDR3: CASSPAEVNTEAFF. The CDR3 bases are TGTGCCAGCAGCCCGGCTGAGGTGAACACTGAAGCTTTCTTT.

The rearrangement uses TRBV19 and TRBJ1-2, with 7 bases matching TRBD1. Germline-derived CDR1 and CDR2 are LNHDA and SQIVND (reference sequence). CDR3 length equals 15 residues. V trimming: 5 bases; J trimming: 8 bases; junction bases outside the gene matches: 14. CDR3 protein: CASSATGTVGWGYTF. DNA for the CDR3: TGTGCCAGTAGTGCCACCGGGACAGTAGGATGGGGCTACACCTTC.

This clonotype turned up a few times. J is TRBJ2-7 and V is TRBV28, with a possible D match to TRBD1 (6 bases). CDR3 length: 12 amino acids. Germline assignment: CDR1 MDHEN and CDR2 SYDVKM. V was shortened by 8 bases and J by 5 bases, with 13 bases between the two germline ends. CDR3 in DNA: TGTGCCAGCCAAGGGCAGGGGAACGAGCAGTACTTC. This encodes CASQGQGNEQYF.

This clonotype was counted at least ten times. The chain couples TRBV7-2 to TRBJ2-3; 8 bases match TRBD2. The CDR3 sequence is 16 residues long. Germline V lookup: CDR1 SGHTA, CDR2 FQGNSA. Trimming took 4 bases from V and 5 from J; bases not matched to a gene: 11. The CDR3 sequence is CASSSPGGGIKDTQYF. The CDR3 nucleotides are TGTGCCAGCAGCTCCCCTGGCGGGGGGATTAAAGATACGCAGTATTTT.

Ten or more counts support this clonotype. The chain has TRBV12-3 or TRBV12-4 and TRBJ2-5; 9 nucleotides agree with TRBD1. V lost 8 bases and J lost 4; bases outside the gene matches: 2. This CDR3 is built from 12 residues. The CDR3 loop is CASRDRVETQYF. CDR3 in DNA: TGTGCCAGCCGGGACAGGGTAGAGACCCAGTACTTC.

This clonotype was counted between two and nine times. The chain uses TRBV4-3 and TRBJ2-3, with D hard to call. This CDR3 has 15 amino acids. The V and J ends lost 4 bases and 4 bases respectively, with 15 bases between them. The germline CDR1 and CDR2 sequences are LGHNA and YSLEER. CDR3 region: CASSPEFRAADTQYF. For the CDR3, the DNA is TGCGCCAGCAGCCCAGAGTTTCGGGCGGCAGATACGCAGTATTTT.

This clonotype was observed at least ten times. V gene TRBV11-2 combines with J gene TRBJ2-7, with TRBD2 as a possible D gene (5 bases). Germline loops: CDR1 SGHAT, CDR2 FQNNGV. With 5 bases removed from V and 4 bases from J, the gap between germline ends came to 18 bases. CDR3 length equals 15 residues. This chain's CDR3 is CASSRSQVTGYEQYF. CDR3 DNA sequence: TGTGCCAGCAGCCGAAGCCAGGTTACGGGGTACGAGCAGTACTTC.

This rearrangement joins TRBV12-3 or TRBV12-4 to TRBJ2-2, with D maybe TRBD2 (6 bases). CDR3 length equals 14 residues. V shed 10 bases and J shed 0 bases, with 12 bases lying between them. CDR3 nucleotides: TGTGCCACCCGCGGGGCCGCGAACACCGGGGAGCTGTTTTTT. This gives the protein CATRGAANTGELFF.

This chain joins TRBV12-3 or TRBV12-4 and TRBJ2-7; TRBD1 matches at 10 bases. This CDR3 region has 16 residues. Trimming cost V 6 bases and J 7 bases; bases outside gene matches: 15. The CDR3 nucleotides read TGTGCCAGCAGCGTCCGGGACAGGGGTCTTCGTCGGGAGCAGTACTTC. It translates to CASSVRDRGLRREQYF.

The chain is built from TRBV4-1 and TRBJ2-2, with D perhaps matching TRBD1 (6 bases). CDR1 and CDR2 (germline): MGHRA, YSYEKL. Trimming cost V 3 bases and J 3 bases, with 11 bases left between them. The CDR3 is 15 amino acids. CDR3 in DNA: TGCGCCAGCAGCCATAAGCCAGGGGACACCGGGGAGCTGTTTTTT. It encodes CASSHKPGDTGELFF.

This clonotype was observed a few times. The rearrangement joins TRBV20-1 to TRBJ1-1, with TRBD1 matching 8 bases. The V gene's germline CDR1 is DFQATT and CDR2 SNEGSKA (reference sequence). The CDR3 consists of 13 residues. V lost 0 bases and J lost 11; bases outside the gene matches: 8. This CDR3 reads CSARDMGQAGAFF. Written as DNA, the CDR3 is TGCAGTGCTAGAGATATGGGACAGGCGGGGGCTTTCTTT.

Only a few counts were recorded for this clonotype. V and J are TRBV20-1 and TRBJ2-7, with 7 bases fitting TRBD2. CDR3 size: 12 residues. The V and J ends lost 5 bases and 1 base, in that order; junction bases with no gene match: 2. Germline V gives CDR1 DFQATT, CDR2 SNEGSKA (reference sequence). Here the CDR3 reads CSAAGGSYEQYF. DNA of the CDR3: TGCAGTGCTGCCGGGGGGTCCTACGAGCAGTACTTC.

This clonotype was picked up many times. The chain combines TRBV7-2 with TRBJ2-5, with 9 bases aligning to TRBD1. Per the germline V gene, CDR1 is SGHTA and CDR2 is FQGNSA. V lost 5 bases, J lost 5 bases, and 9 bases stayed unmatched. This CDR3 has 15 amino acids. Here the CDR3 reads CASSPRTGELETQYF. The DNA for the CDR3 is TGTGCCAGCAGCCCCAGGACAGGGGAGCTGGAGACCCAGTACTTC.

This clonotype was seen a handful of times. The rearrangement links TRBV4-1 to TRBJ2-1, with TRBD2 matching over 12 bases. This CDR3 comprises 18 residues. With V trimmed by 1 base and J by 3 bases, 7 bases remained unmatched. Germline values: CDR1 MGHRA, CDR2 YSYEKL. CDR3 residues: CASSQGTGLAGNYNEQFF. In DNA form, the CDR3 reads TGCGCCAGCAGCCAAGGAACAGGACTAGCGGGGAACTACAATGAGCAGTTCTTC.

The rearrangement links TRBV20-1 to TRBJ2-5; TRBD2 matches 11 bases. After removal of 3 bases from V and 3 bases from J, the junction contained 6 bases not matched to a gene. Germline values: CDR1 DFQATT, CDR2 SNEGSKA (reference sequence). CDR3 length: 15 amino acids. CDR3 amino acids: CSARTSGEFKETQYF. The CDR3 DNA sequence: TGCAGTGCTAGGACTAGCGGGGAATTTAAAGAGACCCAGTACTTC.

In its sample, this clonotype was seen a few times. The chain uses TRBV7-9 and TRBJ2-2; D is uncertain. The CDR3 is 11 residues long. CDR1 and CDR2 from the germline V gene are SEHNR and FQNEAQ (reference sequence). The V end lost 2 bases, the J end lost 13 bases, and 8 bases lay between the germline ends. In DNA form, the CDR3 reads TGTGCCAGCAGCTTACCCTCGGGGCTGTTTTTT. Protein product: CASSLPSGLFF.

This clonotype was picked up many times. The CDR3 sequence is CSALVPLYNSPLHF. For the CDR3, the DNA is TGCAGTGCTCTGGTCCCACTCTATAATTCACCCCTCCACTTT. The genes are TRBV20-1 and TRBJ1-6; D unclear. The CDR3 loop spans 14 amino acids. Germline values: CDR1 DFQATT, CDR2 SNEGSKA (reference sequence). V lost 5 bases and J lost 3, with 11 bases in between.

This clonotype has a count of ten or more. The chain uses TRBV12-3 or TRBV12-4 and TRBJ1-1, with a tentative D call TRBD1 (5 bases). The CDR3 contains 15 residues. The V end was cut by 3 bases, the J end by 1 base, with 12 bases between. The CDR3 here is CASSFVQARNTEAFF. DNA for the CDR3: TGTGCCAGCAGTTTTGTACAGGCCCGGAACACTGAAGCTTTCTTT.

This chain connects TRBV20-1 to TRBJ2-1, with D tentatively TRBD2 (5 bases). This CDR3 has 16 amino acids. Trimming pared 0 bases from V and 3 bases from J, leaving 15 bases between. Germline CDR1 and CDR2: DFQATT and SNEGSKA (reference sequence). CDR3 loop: CSAREGGRRIYNEQFF. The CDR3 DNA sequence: TGCAGTGCTAGAGAGGGCGGGCGCAGGATCTACAATGAGCAGTTCTTC.

CDR3 sequence (DNA): TGTGCCAGCAGCCCAAGAGTCGACAGGCCCTATGGCTACACCTTC. Protein sequence: CASSPRVDRPYGYTF. J is TRBJ1-2 and V is TRBV7-9; tentative D call: TRBD1 (6 bases). The V end lost 5 bases, the J end lost 4 bases, and 17 bases lay between the germline ends. The CDR3 extends over 15 amino acids. Per the germline V gene, CDR1 is SEHNR and CDR2 is FQNEAQ (reference sequence). The full variable domain, with the rest looked up from reference TRBV7-9 and TRBJ1-2, is DTGVSQNPRHKITKRGQNVTFRCDPISEHNRLYWYRQTLGQGPEFLTYFQNEAQLEKSRLLSDRFSAERPKGSFSTLEIQRTEQGDSAMYLCASSPRVDRPYGYTFGSGTRLTVV.

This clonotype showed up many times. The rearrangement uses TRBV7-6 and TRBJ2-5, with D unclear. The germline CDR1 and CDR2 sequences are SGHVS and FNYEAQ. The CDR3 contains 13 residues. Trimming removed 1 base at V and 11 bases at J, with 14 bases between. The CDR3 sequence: CASSLDVRRAQYF. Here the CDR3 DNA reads TGTGCCAGCAGCTTAGATGTGCGAAGGGCTCAGTACTTC.